These 19 T cell receptor beta chains were all obtained from the same sample, sequenced in a study of CD8 T cells in Susac syndrome. A quantity of roughly 0.5 to 1 ug RNA underwent reverse transcription using random hexamers. TCRdb independently ran MiXCR on the immunoSEQ multiplex PCR reads; one entry per CDR3 protein. The data hold some 200,000 distinct CDR3 sequences, with around 96% observed a single time. Source material: CD4+ T cells from PBMCs. The receptors originated from a human donor with multiple sclerosis.

This clonotype was seen more than once but under ten times. The CDR3 is CSVLQGIGQPQHF. The CDR3 coding sequence is TGCAGCGTTCTCCAGGGGATCGGTCAGCCCCAGCATTTT. This rearrangement joins TRBV29-1 to TRBJ1-5, with D maybe TRBD1 (6 bases). Germline lookup yields CDR1 SQVTM and CDR2 ANQGSEA. V was trimmed by 5 bases and J by 6 bases, leaving 14 bases between them. This CDR3 region has 13 residues.

V gene TRBV5-1 combines with J gene TRBJ2-1, with 8 positions matching TRBD2. V was clipped by 0 bases and J by 7 bases; unmatched bases: 6. CDR1 is SGHRS and CDR2 is YFSETQ in the germline V gene. There are 15 residues in the CDR3. The CDR3 sequence: CASSLVRGEGNEQFF. The CDR3 DNA follows: TGCGCCAGCAGCTTGGTGCGGGGGGAAGGTAATGAGCAGTTCTTC.

V gene TRBV12-3 or TRBV12-4 combines with J gene TRBJ2-3; the match to TRBD2 covers 10 bases. J was trimmed by 4 bases and V by 6 bases; bases with no gene match: 7. This CDR3 comprises 15 residues. This CDR3 reads CASRRASGGPDTQYF. The CDR3 nucleotides are TGTGCCAGCAGGCGGGCTAGCGGGGGCCCAGATACGCAGTATTTT.

The genes are TRBV27 and TRBJ2-5, with D perhaps matching TRBD2 (6 bases). CDR3 size: 11 residues. V was trimmed by 11 bases and J by 5 bases, leaving 12 bases between them. CDR1 and CDR2 (germline): MNHEY, SMNVEV (reference sequence). The DNA of the CDR3 is TGTGCCCAACGGGGGAGGGAGACCCAGTACTTC. It is translated as CAQRGRETQYF.

The count of this clonotype is one. The V gene is TRBV7-3, the J gene TRBJ2-5; D might be TRBD1 (7 bases). The V end was cut by 4 bases, the J end by 2 bases, with 14 bases between. The CDR3 consists of 15 residues. CDR1 is SGHTA and CDR2 is FQGTGA in the germline V gene. CDR3 DNA sequence: TGTGCCAGCAGCTACAGGGGTAGCGGACAAGAGACCCAGTACTTC. Amino acid sequence: CASSYRGSGQETQYF. Together with reference TRBV7-3 and TRBJ2-5, the CDR3 gives the full variable domain: GAGVSQTPSNKVTEKGKYVELRCDPISGHTALYWYRQSLGQGPEFLIYFQGTGAADDSGLPNDRFFAVRPEGSVSTLKIQRTERGDSAVYLCASSYRGSGQETQYFGPGTRLLVL.

The CDR3 region has the DNA TGCAGCGTGGACAGTCGGGTCACCGGGGAGCTGTTTTTT. Protein product: CSVDSRVTGELFF. The chain combines TRBV29-1 with TRBJ2-2; D is perhaps TRBD1 (6 bases). Germline V lookup: CDR1 SQVTM, CDR2 ANQGSEA. The V end lost 6 bases, the J end lost 4 bases, and 12 bases lay between the germline ends. This CDR3 has 13 amino acids.

The chain couples TRBV20-1 to TRBJ2-3; possible D gene TRBD2, 5 bases. Germline V CDR1 and CDR2: DFQATT, SNEGSKA (reference sequence). V was cut by 3 bases and J by 4 bases, with 8 bases left in between. This CDR3 spans 12 amino acids. CDR3 amino acids: CSASSGADTQYF. As DNA, the CDR3 is TGCAGTGCTAGTTCCGGGGCAGATACGCAGTATTTT.

The rearrangement uses TRBV24-1 and TRBJ2-3; D ambiguous. Looked up from germline, CDR1 is KGHDR and CDR2 is SFDVKD. The CDR3 is made up of 14 amino acids. V was clipped by 2 bases and J by 4 bases, with 9 bases between them. For the CDR3, the DNA is TGTGCCACCAGTGATTCTACTGGTCCAGATACGCAGTATTTT. The encoded protein is CATSDSTGPDTQYF.

V gene TRBV11-2 combines with J gene TRBJ1-1; D is undetermined. CDR1 and CDR2 (germline): SGHAT, FQNNGV. Trimming removed 1 base from V and 1 base from J, with 7 bases in between. CDR3 size: 14 residues. Here the CDR3 DNA reads TGTGCCAGCAGCTTAGCGTTAGGGAACACTGAAGCTTTCTTT. Its translation: CASSLALGNTEAFF.

The V call is TRBV20-1, the J call TRBJ2-2, with 7 nucleotides matching TRBD1. V shed 5 bases and J 4 bases; nucleotides not matched to a gene: 10. Germline values: CDR1 DFQATT, CDR2 SNEGSKA (reference sequence). This CDR3 is built from 15 residues. The CDR3 reads CSAPSLTGPTGELFF. The CDR3 DNA reads as TGCAGTGCTCCCTCTCTGACAGGGCCCACCGGGGAGCTGTTTTTT.

J is TRBJ1-1 and V is TRBV28; D is uncertain. CDR3 length: 14 amino acids. Germline V gene data show CDR1 as MDHEN and CDR2 as SYDVKM. Trimming stripped 3 bases from V and 1 base from J, with 9 bases between. The CDR3 here is CASSFLRQNTEAFF. The CDR3 nucleotides read TGTGCCAGCAGTTTCTTAAGACAGAACACTGAAGCTTTCTTT.

This rearrangement joins TRBV21-1 to TRBJ2-3. TRBV21-1 is tagged as a pseudogene. CDR3 length equals 13 residues. The CDR3 loop is CASSGMDTDTQYF. CDR3 nucleotides: TGTGCCAGCAGCGGAATGGACACAGATACGCAGTATTTT.

The CDR3 nucleotides read TGCAGCGTTGAAGATGGGGGGCGCGGAGAAAAACTGTTTTTT. It specifies CSVEDGGRGEKLFF. This chain connects TRBV29-1 to TRBJ1-4; D is possibly TRBD1 (6 bases). The CDR3 is 14 amino acids. Germline V gene lookup returns CDR1 SQVTM and CDR2 ANQGSEA. V shed 0 bases and J shed 8 bases, with 13 bases lying between them.

This chain connects TRBV6-5 to TRBJ1-1, with TRBD1 matching over 7 bases. The V gene's germline CDR1 is MNHEY and CDR2 SVGAGI. J lost 0 bases, V lost 4 bases, and 5 bases had no gene match. CDR3 length: 15 residues. CDR3 sequence (DNA): TGTGCCAGCAGTTCTAGGGACAGCATGAACACTGAAGCTTTCTTT. It yields the protein CASSSRDSMNTEAFF.

The rearrangement links TRBV7-2 to TRBJ2-3; 8 bases agree with TRBD2. The CDR3 extends over 13 amino acids. Germline V gene sequence: CDR1 SGHTA, CDR2 FQGNSA. V trimming: 11 bases; J trimming: 3 bases; junction bases outside the gene matches: 7. DNA of the CDR3: TGTGCCGTCCAGCGGGGGTCGACAGATACGCAGTATTTT. This gives the protein CAVQRGSTDTQYF.

This chain joins TRBV9 and TRBJ1-6; no clear D. Trimming removed 4 bases from V and 7 bases from J, with 9 bases in between. CDR1 is SGDLS, CDR2 YYNGEE, per germline. This CDR3 is 13 amino acids long. The CDR3, as DNA: TGTGCCAGCAGCTCACACGGAAATTCACCCCTCCACTTT. Translation: CASSSHGNSPLHF.

The chain links TRBV30 to TRBJ1-5; 7 bases are a match to TRBD1. The V segment lost 1 base and the J segment 1 base; nucleotides outside the gene matches: 10. From germline, CDR1 is GTSNPN and CDR2 SVGIG (reference sequence). This CDR3 has 17 residues. The CDR3 here is CAWSGGVLQGSNQPQHF. CDR3 DNA: TGTGCCTGGAGTGGGGGGGTATTACAGGGGAGCAATCAGCCCCAGCATTTT.

J is TRBJ2-3 and V is TRBV3-1; D tentatively fits TRBD1 or TRBD2 (6 bases each). Trimming cost V 2 bases and J 9 bases, with 9 bases left between them. Germline CDR1 and CDR2: LGHDT and YNNKEL (reference sequence). CDR3 length equals 12 residues. CDR3 amino acids: CASSQRGATQYF. The CDR3 nucleotides read TGTGCCAGCAGCCAAAGGGGGGCCACGCAGTATTTT.

The CDR3: CASSESPDWLNTEAFF. The CDR3 coding sequence is TGTGCCAGCAGTGAAAGCCCCGACTGGTTGAACACTGAAGCTTTCTTT. The gene calls are TRBV2 and TRBJ1-1; no definite D call. The germline CDR1 and CDR2 sequences are SNHLY and FYNNEI. Trimming took 2 bases from V and 0 from J, leaving 13 bases between them. The CDR3 contains 16 residues. Complete variable domain (other parts from reference TRBV2 and TRBJ1-1): EPEVTQTPSHQVTQMGQEVILRCVPISNHLYFYWYRQILGQKVEFLVSFYNNEISEKSEIFDDQFSVERPDGSNFTLKIRSTKLEDSAMYFCASSESPDWLNTEAFFGQGTRLTVV.